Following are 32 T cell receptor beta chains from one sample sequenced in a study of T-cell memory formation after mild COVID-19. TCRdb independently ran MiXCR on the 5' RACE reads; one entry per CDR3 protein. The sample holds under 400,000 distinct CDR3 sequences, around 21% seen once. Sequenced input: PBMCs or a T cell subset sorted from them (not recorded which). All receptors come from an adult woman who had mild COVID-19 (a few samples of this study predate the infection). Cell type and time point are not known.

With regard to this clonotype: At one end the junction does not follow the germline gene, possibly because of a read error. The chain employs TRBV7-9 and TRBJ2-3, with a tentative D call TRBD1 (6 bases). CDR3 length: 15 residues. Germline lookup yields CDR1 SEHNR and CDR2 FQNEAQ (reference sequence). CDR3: CATSRTGLSTDTQYF. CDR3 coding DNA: TGTGCCACCAGCCGAACAGGGTTAAGCACAGATACGCAGTATTTT.

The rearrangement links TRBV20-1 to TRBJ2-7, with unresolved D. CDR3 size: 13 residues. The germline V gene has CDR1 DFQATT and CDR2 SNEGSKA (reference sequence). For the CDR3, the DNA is TGCGCGGCCAGGCAGCATCCTTCCTACGAGCAGTACTTC. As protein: CAARQHPSYEQYF.

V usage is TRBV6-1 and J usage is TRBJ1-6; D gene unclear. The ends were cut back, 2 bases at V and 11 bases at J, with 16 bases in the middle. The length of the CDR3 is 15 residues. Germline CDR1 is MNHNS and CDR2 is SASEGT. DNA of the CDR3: TGTGCCAGCAGTGAACTCCTCGACCCGGGTACACCCCTCCACTTT. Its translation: CASSELLDPGTPLHF.

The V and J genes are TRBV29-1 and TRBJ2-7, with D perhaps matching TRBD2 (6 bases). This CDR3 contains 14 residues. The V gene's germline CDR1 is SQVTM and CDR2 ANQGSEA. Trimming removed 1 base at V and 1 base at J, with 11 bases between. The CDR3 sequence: CSVEGTGRSYEQYF. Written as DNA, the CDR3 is TGCAGCGTTGAAGGGACGGGGAGGTCCTACGAGCAGTACTTC.

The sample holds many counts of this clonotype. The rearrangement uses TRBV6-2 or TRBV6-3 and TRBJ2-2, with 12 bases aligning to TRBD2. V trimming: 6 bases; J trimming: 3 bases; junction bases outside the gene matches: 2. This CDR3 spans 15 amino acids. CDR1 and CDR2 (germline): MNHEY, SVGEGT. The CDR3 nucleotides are TGTGCCAGCAGACGACTAGCGGGAGACACCGGGGAGCTGTTTTTT. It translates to CASRRLAGDTGELFF.

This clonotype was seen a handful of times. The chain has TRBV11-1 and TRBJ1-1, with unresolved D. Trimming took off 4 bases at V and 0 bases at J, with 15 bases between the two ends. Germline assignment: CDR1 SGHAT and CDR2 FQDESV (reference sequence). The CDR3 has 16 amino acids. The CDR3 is CASSYTRPNMNTEAFF. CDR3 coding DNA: TGTGCCAGCAGCTACACGCGGCCCAATATGAACACTGAAGCTTTCTTT.

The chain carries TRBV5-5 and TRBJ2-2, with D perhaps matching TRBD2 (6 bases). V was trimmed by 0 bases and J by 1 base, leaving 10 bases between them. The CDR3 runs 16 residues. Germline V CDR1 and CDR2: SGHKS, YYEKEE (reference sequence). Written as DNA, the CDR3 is TGTGCCAGCAGCTTGGGGGGAGGAGAGAACACCGGGGAGCTGTTTTTT. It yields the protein CASSLGGGENTGELFF.

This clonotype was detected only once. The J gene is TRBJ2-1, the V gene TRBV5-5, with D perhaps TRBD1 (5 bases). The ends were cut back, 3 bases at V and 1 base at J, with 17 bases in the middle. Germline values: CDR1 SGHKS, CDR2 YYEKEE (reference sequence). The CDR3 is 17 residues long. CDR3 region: CASSSDPAGRSYNEQFF. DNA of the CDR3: TGTGCCAGCAGCTCCGATCCGGCAGGGCGATCCTACAATGAGCAGTTCTTC.

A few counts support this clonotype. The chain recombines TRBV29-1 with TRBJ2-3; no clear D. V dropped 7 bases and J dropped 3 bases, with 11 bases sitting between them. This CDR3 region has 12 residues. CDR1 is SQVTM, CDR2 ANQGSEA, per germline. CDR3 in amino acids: CSASTQTDTQYF. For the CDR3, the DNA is TGCAGCGCTTCGACTCAGACAGATACGCAGTATTTT.

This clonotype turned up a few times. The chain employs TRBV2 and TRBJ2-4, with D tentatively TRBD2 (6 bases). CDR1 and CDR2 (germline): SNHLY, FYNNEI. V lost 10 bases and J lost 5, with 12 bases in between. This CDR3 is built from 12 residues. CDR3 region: CATDTGENIQYF. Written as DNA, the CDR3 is TGTGCCACCGATACGGGAGAAAACATTCAGTACTTC.

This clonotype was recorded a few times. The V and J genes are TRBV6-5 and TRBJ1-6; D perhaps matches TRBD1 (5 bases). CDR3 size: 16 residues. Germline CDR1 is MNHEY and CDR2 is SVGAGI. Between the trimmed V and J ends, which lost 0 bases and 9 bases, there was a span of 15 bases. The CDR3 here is CASSYSWGIRSSPLHF. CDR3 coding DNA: TGTGCCAGCAGTTACTCTTGGGGGATTCGGTCTTCACCCCTCCACTTT.

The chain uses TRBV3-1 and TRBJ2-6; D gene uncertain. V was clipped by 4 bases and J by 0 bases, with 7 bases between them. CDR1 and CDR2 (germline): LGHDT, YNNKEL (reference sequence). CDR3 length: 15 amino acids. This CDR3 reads CASSLGISGANVLTF. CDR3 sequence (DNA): TGTGCCAGCAGCCTCGGAATCTCTGGGGCCAACGTCCTGACTTTC.

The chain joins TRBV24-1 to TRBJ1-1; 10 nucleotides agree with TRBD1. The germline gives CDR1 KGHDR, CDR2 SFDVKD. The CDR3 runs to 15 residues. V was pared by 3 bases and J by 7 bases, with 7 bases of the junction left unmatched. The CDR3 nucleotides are TGTGCCACCAGTGATACTGACAGGGGGCCAGGTGAAGCTTTCTTT. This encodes CATSDTDRGPGEAFF.

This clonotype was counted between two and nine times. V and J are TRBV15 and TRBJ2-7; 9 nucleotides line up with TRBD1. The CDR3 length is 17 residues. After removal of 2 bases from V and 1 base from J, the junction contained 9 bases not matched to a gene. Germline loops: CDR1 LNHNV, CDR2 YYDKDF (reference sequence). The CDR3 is CATSRRTGDYRSYEQYF. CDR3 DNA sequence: TGTGCCACCAGCAGAAGGACAGGGGATTACCGTTCCTACGAGCAGTACTTC.

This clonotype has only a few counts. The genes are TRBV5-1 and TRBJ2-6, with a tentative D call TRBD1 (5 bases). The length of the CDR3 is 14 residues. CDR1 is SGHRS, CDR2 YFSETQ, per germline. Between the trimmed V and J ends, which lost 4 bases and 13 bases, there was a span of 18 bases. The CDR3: CASSQAQGLWVLTF. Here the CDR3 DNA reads TGCGCCAGCAGCCAGGCGCAGGGTTTATGGGTCCTGACTTTC.

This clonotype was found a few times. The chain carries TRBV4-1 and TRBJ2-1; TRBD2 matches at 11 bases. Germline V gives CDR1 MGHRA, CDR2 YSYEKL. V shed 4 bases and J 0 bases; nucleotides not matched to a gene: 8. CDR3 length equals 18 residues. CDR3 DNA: TGCGCCAGCAGCCGGGCTAGCGGGGGGATGAGCTCCTACAATGAGCAGTTCTTC. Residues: CASSRASGGMSSYNEQFF.

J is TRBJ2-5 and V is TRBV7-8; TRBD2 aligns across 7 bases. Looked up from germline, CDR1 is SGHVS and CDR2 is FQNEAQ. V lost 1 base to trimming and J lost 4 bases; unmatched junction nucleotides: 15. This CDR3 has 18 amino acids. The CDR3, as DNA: TGTGCCAGCAGCTTAGTTGTCCCCGGCGGGAGCCAGGTAGAGACCCAGTACTTC. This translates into CASSLVVPGGSQVETQYF.

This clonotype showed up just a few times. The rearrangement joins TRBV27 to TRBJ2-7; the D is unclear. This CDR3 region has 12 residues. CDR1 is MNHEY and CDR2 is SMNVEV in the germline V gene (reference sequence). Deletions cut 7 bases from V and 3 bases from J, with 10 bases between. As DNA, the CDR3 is TGTGCCAGCACCCGAAGAGTCTACGAGCAGTACTTC. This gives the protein CASTRRVYEQYF.

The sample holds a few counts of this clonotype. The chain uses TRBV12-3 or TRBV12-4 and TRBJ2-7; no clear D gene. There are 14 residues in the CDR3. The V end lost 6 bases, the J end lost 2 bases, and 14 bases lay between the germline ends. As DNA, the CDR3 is TGTGCCAGCAGCCCCCCTCAAATCCCCTACGAGCAGTACTTC. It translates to CASSPPQIPYEQYF.

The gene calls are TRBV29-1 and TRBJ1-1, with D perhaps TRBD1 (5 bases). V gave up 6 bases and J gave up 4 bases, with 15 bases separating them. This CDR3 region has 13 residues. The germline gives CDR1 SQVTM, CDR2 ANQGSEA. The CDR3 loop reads CSVPRGFGTEAFF. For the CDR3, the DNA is TGCAGCGTGCCACGGGGGTTCGGCACTGAAGCTTTCTTT.

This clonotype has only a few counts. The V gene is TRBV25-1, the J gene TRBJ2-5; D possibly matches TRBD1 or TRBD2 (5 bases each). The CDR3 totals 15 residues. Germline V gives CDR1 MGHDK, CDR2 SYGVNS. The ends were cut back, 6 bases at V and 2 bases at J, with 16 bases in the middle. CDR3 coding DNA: TGTGCCAGCAGCGATACGGGACGGTTACAAGAGACCCAGTACTTC. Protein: CASSDTGRLQETQYF. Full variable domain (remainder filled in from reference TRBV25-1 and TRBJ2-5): EADIYQTPRYLVIGTGKKITLECSQTMGHDKMYWYQQDPGMELHLIHYSYGVNSTEKGDLSSESTVSRIRTEHFPLTLESARPSHTSQYLCASSDTGRLQETQYFGPGTRLLVL.

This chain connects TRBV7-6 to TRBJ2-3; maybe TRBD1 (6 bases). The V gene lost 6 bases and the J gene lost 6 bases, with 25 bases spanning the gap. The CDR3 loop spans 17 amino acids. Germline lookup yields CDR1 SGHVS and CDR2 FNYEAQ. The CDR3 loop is CASSQRPDRSARDTQYF. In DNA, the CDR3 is TGTGCCAGCAGTCAGCGCCCAGACAGGTCGGCAAGGGATACGCAGTATTTT. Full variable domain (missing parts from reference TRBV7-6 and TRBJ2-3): GAGVSQSPRYKVTKRGQDVALRCDPISGHVSLYWYRQALGQGPEFLTYFNYEAQQDKSGLPNDRFSAERPEGSISTLTIQRTEQRDSAMYRCASSQRPDRSARDTQYFGPGTRLTVL.

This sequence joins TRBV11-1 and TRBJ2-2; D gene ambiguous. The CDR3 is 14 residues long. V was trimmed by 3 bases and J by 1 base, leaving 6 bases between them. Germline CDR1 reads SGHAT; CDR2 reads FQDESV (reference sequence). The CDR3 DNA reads TGTGCCAGCAGCTTTTCCGTGAACACCGGGGAGCTGTTTTTT. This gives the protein CASSFSVNTGELFF.

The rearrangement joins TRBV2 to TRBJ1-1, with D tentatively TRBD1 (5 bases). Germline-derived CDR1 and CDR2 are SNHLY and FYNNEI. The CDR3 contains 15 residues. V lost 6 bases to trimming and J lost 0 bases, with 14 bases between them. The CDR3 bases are TGTGCCAGCAGCGCCGGGACCGTTATGAACACTGAAGCTTTCTTT. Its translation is CASSAGTVMNTEAFF.

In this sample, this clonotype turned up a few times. The CDR3 protein is CASSLGRRATDTQYF. The CDR3 DNA reads TGTGCCAGCAGCTTAGGCCGCAGGGCCACAGATACGCAGTATTTT. The chain recombines TRBV7-2 with TRBJ2-3; a weak D match, TRBD1 (5 bases). Trimming shortened V by 1 base and J by 2 bases, and 10 bases separated the two germline ends. Germline CDR1 is SGHTA and CDR2 is FQGNSA. The CDR3 consists of 15 residues.

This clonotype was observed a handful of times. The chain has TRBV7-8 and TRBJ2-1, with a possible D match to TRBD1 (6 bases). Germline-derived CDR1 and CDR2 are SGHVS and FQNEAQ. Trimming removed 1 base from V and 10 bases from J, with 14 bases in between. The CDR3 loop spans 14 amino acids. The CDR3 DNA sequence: TGTGCCAGCAGCTTAGAAAGGACAGTCGAGGAGCAGTTCTTC. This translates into CASSLERTVEEQFF.

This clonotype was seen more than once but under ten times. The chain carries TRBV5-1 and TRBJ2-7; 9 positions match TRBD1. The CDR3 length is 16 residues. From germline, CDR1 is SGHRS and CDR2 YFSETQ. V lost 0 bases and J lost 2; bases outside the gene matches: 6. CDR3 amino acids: CASSLGGTGITYEQYF. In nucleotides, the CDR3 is TGCGCCAGCAGCTTGGGCGGGACAGGGATCACCTACGAGCAGTACTTC. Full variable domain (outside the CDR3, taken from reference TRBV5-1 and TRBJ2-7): KAGVTQTPRYLIKTRGQQVTLSCSPISGHRSVSWYQQTPGQGLQFLFEYFSETQRNKGNFPGRFSGRQFSNSRSEMNVSTLELGDSALYLCASSLGGTGITYEQYFGPGTRLTVT.

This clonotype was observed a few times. The CDR3 DNA is TGTGCCAGCCGTAGCGGGAGCACAGATACGCAGTATTTT. This sequence encodes CASRSGSTDTQYF. V is TRBV7-6 and J is TRBJ2-3, with 7 bases lining up with TRBD2. V was clipped by 8 bases and J by 0 bases; unmatched bases: 2. This CDR3 region has 13 residues. Germline values: CDR1 SGHVS, CDR2 FNYEAQ.

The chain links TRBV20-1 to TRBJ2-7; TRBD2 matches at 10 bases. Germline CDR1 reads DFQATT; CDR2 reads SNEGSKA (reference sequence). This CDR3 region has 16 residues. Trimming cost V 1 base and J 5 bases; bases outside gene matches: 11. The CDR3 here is CSARVLAGRKRDEQYF. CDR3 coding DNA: TGCAGTGCTAGAGTACTAGCGGGAAGAAAGAGGGACGAGCAGTACTTC.

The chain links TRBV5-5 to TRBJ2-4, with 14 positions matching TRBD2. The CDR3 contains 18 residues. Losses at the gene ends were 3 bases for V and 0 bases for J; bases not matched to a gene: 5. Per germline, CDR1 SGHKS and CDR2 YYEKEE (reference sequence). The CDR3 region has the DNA TGTGCCAGCAGCTCCGGACTAGCGGGGGGTATAGCCAAAAACATTCAGTACTTC. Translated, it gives CASSSGLAGGIAKNIQYF.

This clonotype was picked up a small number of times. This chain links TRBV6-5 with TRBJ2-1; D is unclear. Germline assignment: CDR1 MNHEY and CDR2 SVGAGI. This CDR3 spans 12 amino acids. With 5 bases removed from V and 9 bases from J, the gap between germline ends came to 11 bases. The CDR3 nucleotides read TGTGCCAGCAGTCCCCGTTTAGGTGAGCAGTTCTTC. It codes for CASSPRLGEQFF.

The CDR3 reads CASSQEADQLEQYF. The CDR3 DNA reads TGTGCCAGCAGCCAAGAGGCTGACCAGCTCGAGCAGTACTTC. The gene calls are TRBV4-2 and TRBJ2-7; D call uncertain. This CDR3 spans 14 amino acids. Trimming removed 0 bases at V and 6 bases at J, with 12 bases between. Germline CDR1 and CDR2: LGHNA and YNFKEQ.